The sequence of this TCR beta chain was determined in a study of PD-L1 blockade in urothelial cancer. Notes on the study in general: Durable-benefit patients expanded tumor-associated blood clones more at 3 weeks.

This clone was seen a handful of times. Antigen unknown. Germline lookup yields CDR1 SGHRS and CDR2 YFSETQ. V was clipped by 0 bases and J by 3 bases, with 6 bases between them. CDR3 size: 13 residues. This table comes from immunoSEQ multiplex PCR, and its TCRdb copy is limited to in-frame clones, with some not included. The sample has some 52,000 clones, 84% seen once. The sequence derives from a man aged 35-49 years with urothelial cancer. The chain recombines TRBV5-1 with TRBJ1-1; D is undetermined. Sequencing was performed on PBMCs, taken around atezolizumab (anti-PD-L1) treatment. The CDR3 here is CASSLAEDTEAFF. The CDR3 nucleotides read TGCGCCAGCAGCTTGGCCGAGGACACTGAAGCTTTCTTT. Combining the CDR3 with reference TRBV5-1 and TRBJ1-1 gives the whole variable domain KAGVTQTPRYLIKTRGQQVTLSCSPISGHRSVSWYQQTPGQGLQFLFEYFSETQRNKGNFPGRFSGRQFSNSRSEMNVSTLELGDSALYLCASSLAEDTEAFFGQGTRLTVV.